This TCR beta chain was obtained from a study of cytomegalovirus exposure and HLA in healthy donors. Looking at the study overall: Of all 400 or so donors who were genotyped, about 84% belonged to the Caucasian-associated ancestry cluster.

The CDR3 length is 16 residues. V lost 7 bases to trimming and J lost 0 bases, with 19 bases between them. Germline V CDR1 and CDR2: SGHKS, YYEKEE (reference sequence). Study results and limitations: Relative to equally common others, HLA-associated TCR beta chains showed greater clonal expansion in a later analysis.

On this clone itself: Its matching antigen is unknown.

Amplification used 60 Vbeta primers and 13 Jbeta primers. Some clones are missing from TCRdb's copy, which holds only in-frame ones; the method was immunoSEQ multiplex PCR. Here the sample spans about 190,000 clones, approximately 84% being singletons. The V and J genes are TRBV5-5 and TRBJ2-5; possibly TRBD1 for D (6 bases). Source material: PBMCs. This TCR came from a woman aged 45-65 years in good health and CMV-seropositive. CDR3 residues: CASENDKTGYQETQYF. CDR3 DNA sequence: TGTGCCAGCGAGAATGACAAGACAGGCTACCAAGAGACCCAGTACTTC.